The 7 T cell receptor beta chains listed next were all sequenced from one sample in a study of blood T cells in healthy people across ages (dated by TCRdb to between 2015 and 2016). The receptor library was made with 5' RACE. The reads were generated on an Illumina HiSeq 2500. The second PCR ran for about 6 to 11 cycles and used a J-beta primer mix along with a sample-barcoded 5' primer. Using fastp at Q25 and MiXCR, TCRdb reprocessed the public reads and kept productive beta chains. A single entry per CDR3 protein holds the most common genes and DNA from its merged rows. The sample table shows around 1,700,000 distinct CDR3 sequences, and roughly 28% are seen once. The ten largest clones represent 7.7% of the sample. The sequencing input was blood. These TCRs come from a woman under 40 in good health.

This chain connects TRBV9 to TRBJ1-3; D is perhaps TRBD1 (6 bases). CDR3 length: 15 residues. The V gene lost 3 bases and the J gene lost 0 bases, with 10 bases spanning the gap. The germline gives CDR1 SGDLS, CDR2 YYNGEE. CDR3 coding DNA: TGTGCCAGCAGCGCCGCAGGGGTCTCTGGAAACACCATATATTTT. Protein product: CASSAAGVSGNTIYF.

The sample holds a few counts of this clonotype. This chain connects TRBV2 to TRBJ1-2; D gene ambiguous. The germline CDR1 and CDR2 sequences are SNHLY and FYNNEI. The V end lost 0 bases, the J end lost 6 bases, and 11 bases lay between the germline ends. This CDR3 contains 14 residues. The CDR3 sequence is CASSEALREDGYTF. The CDR3 DNA reads as TGTGCCAGCAGTGAAGCGCTTCGGGAGGATGGCTACACCTTC.

This clonotype was recorded a few times. The chain recombines TRBV9 with TRBJ2-4; 9 bases fit TRBD2. Near its end, the DNA agrees better with TRBJ2-7, so the J call may be wrong. The CDR3 totals 16 residues. Germline V gene lookup returns CDR1 SGDLS and CDR2 YYNGEE. In nucleotides, the CDR3 is TGTGCCAGCAGCGTATTTGCGGGAGGGCCCAGGTGCGAGCAGTACTTC. Protein product: CASSVFAGGPRCEQYF.

Notes on this clonotype: The junction and the germline gene differ at one end; a read error may be behind it. The chain links TRBV7-2 to TRBJ2-3; 8 bases are shared with TRBD1. This CDR3 is built from 15 residues. Germline V lookup: CDR1 SGHTA, CDR2 FQGNSA. The CDR3 reads CASSLQGASTDAQYF. The CDR3, as DNA: TGTGCCAGCAGCTTACAGGGGGCTAGCACAGATGCGCAGTATTTT.

This clonotype occurred many times. The V gene is TRBV29-1, the J gene TRBJ2-1; 12 positions agree with TRBD1. Germline CDR1 and CDR2: SQVTM and ANQGSEA. The CDR3 sequence is 14 residues long. The V and J ends lost 6 bases and 7 bases, in that order; junction bases with no gene match: 7. CDR3 region: CSVGGQGAQNEQFF. In nucleotides, the CDR3 is TGCAGCGTCGGGGGACAGGGGGCGCAAAATGAGCAGTTCTTC.

As regards this clonotype: Germline and junction disagree at one end, which may indicate a read error. This chain links TRBV20-1 with TRBJ2-7; tentative D call: TRBD1 (8 bases). The germline gives CDR1 DFQATT, CDR2 SNEGSKA (reference sequence). This CDR3 spans 17 amino acids. CDR3 nucleotide sequence: TGCAGTGCTGGAGATATTGTTACAGGGGGGGGCTCCTACGAGCAGTACTTC. It encodes CSAGDIVTGGGSYEQYF.

Details on this clonotype: A much larger clone lies one base from this, so it may be a read error. The chain recombines TRBV5-1 with TRBJ2-5; D is unclear. Trimming cost V 4 bases and J 11 bases, with 18 bases left between them. Germline lookup yields CDR1 SGHRS and CDR2 YFSETQ. This CDR3 contains 13 residues. This chain's CDR3 is CASSPTTWNEQYF. The CDR3 bases are TGCGCCAGCAGCCCGACCACATGGAATGAGCAGTACTTC.